These T cell receptor beta chains were read from a single sample in a study of OX40 agonist ivuxolimab in advanced cancers. Some clones are missing from TCRdb's copy, which holds only in-frame ones; the method was immunoSEQ multiplex PCR. The top ten hold approximately 0.8% of the sample, which has some 100,000 clones, about 87% seen once. The sample in question was CD4+ or CD8+ T cells sorted from blood, obtained in a trial of the OX40 agonist ivuxolimab. These receptors originate from an adult with an advanced solid tumor such as melanoma, head and neck, liver or kidney cancer. Both conserved end residues are part of each CDR3. A D gene is named only where the DNA matches it firmly.

cdr3_length j_call v_call d_call cdr3_nt cdr3_aa
13 TRBJ1-5 TRBV18 NA TGTGCCAGCTCTCCCTCTTTGAATCAGCCCCAGCATTTT CASSPSLNQPQHF
14 TRBJ2-1 TRBV27 NA TGTGCCAGCAGTCAACTGGGACACGACAATGAGCAGTTCTTC CASSQLGHDNEQFF
15 TRBJ1-2 TRBV7-2 TRBD1 TGTGCCAGCAGCCCAGGACAGGGGGTTAGTGATGGCTACACCTTC CASSPGQGVSDGYTF
16 TRBJ2-5 TRBV11-3 NA TGTGCCAGCAGCTTAGATAGGAGGCGGGCTCAAGAGACCCAGTACTTC CASSLDRRRAQETQYF
13 TRBJ1-2 TRBV7-2 NA TGTGCCAGCAGCCTCCCGTCCCAGGCGGGCTACACCTTC CASSLPSQAGYTF
14 TRBJ2-5 TRBV27 NA TGTGCCAGCAGTTTAGGCTGGGAACAAGAGACCCAGTACTTC CASSLGWEQETQYF
16 TRBJ1-4 TRBV28 NA TGTGCCAGCAGCTCCGATACAGGGTTGTCTAATGAAAAACTGTTTTTT CASSSDTGLSNEKLFF
18 TRBJ2-3 TRBV7-2 TRBD2 TGTGCCAGCAGCCCGCTAGCGGGGGCCAAAATGGGAACAGATACGCAGTATTTT CASSPLAGAKMGTDTQYF
14 TRBJ2-2 TRBV7-9 NA TGTGCCAGCAGCCAAGATCTTGTCGGCGGGGAGCTGTTTTTT CASSQDLVGGELFF
15 TRBJ2-2 TRBV9 TRBD2 TGTGCCAGCAGCGTAGTGGCGGGGGGCACCGGGGAGCTGTTTTTT CASSVVAGGTGELFF